Listed here are 5 T cell receptor beta chains from one sample, sequenced in a study of patients and donors after allogeneic stem cell transplantation. MiXCR, applied by TCRdb to the RT-PCR reads, yields one record per CDR3 protein. Altogether around 160,000 distinct CDR3 sequences are present, approximately 30% being singletons, with the ten largest covering 3.2%. The sequenced sample consisted of blood, either unsorted or a sorted T cell fraction (not recorded which). All receptors come from a human donor who was either an allogeneic HSCT recipient or a stem cell or donor lymphocyte infusion donor (not recorded which). It is not recorded whose cells these are; they may come from a transplant donor.

This sequence joins TRBV3-1 and TRBJ2-5; D is unclear. V lost 5 bases, J lost 5 bases, and 12 bases lay in between. Germline assignment: CDR1 LGHDT and CDR2 YNNKEL (reference sequence). The length of the CDR3 is 13 residues. The CDR3 sequence: CASSAMSGETQYF. DNA for the CDR3: TGTGCCAGCAGCGCAATGTCCGGGGAGACCCAGTACTTC.

The chain employs TRBV4-3 and TRBJ2-1; 7 positions match TRBD2. J gave up 10 bases and V 2 bases, and 8 bases lay outside the gene matches. Germline CDR1 and CDR2: LGHNA and YSLEER. The CDR3 sequence is 14 residues long. The CDR3 DNA sequence: TGCGCCAGCAGCCAAACGGGACTACCAATCGAGCAGTTCTTC. Protein: CASSQTGLPIEQFF.

The V gene is TRBV6-5, the J gene TRBJ2-1; 8 positions agree with TRBD2. Germline V gives CDR1 MNHEY, CDR2 SVGAGI. The CDR3 is made up of 15 amino acids. J was trimmed by 2 bases and V by 2 bases; bases with no gene match: 2. The CDR3 DNA sequence: TGTGCCAGCAGTTACGACGGGAGGGCCTACAATGAGCAGTTCTTC. It specifies CASSYDGRAYNEQFF.

This clonotype was recorded once. The gene calls are TRBV27 and TRBJ2-3, with D tentatively TRBD1 (5 bases). The CDR3 spans 14 residues. V was pared by 3 bases and J by 5 bases, with 12 bases between. Per germline, CDR1 MNHEY and CDR2 SMNVEV (reference sequence). DNA of the CDR3: TGTGCCAGCAGTTTCACTCCTGACAGAGATACGCAGTATTTT. Amino acid sequence: CASSFTPDRDTQYF.

This clonotype was observed a few times. The chain carries TRBV18 and TRBJ1-5; unclear D gene. The V and J ends lost 6 bases and 3 bases respectively, with 12 bases between them. Germline CDR1 reads KGHSH; CDR2 reads LQKENI. This CDR3 region has 14 residues. The CDR3 region is CASSPSVSNQPQHF. The CDR3 DNA reads as TGTGCCAGCTCTCCATCCGTATCCAATCAGCCCCAGCATTTT. The full variable domain, completed using reference TRBV18 and TRBJ1-5, is NAGVMQNPRHLVRRRGQEARLRCSPMKGHSHVYWYRQLPEEGLKFMVYLQKENIIDESGMPKERFSAEFPKEGPSILRIQQVVRGDSAAYFCASSPSVSNQPQHFGDGTRLSIL.